The rows below give T cell receptor beta chains drawn from one sample of a study of blood T cell repertoires in COVID-19. Data came from immunoSEQ multiplex PCR; TCRdb stores just in-frame clones and leaves some out. Found here are over 300,000 clones, roughly 90% of them singletons; the top ten hold 6.5% to 8%. The specimen was peripheral blood. The receptors originated from a young man with active or convalescent COVID-19. The CDR3 runs from the conserved cysteine through the conserved F or W. The D gene is left open where the match is weak. Clone size is not always given. Where it is, it says once, few, many or a class for expanded clones.

abundance,d_gene,len,j_gene,v_gene,CDR3aa,CDR3nt
NA,NA,15,TRBJ1-2,TRBV4-2,CASSSSGGAGYGYTF,TGTGCCAGCAGCAGTAGCGGGGGCGCCGGCTATGGCTACACCTTC
NA,TRBD1,15,TRBJ2-3,TRBV9,CASSPGRTGADTQYF,TGTGCCAGCAGCCCAGGCCGAACAGGGGCAGATACGCAGTATTTT
NA,NA,13,TRBJ2-5,TRBV5-1,CASSIQGRETQYF,TGCGCCAGCAGCATACAGGGAAGAGAGACCCAGTACTTC
NA,TRBD1,13,TRBJ1-2,TRBV27,CASSIRQGGGYTF,TGTGCCAGCAGTATCCGACAGGGGGGAGGCTACACCTTC
NA,TRBD1,14,TRBJ1-5,TRBV2,CASSTGTGNQPQHF,TGTGCCAGCAGCACCGGGACAGGCAATCAGCCCCAGCATTTT
NA,TRBD2,15,TRBJ2-3,TRBV4-2,CASSLVAGGGDTQYF,TGTGCCAGCAGCCTCGTAGCGGGGGGAGGAGATACGCAGTATTTT
once,TRBD1,15,TRBJ1-5,TRBV19,CASSMDRGRNQPQHF,TGTGCCAGTAGTATGGACAGGGGGCGAAATCAGCCCCAGCATTTT
NA,NA,12,TRBJ1-3,TRBV5-6,CASSYRGDTIYF,TGTGCCAGCAGCTATAGGGGCGACACCATATATTTT
NA,NA,16,TRBJ2-1,TRBV27,CASSLSFRTTIDEQFF,TGTGCCAGCAGTTTATCGTTCCGGACTACTATCGATGAGCAGTTCTTC
NA,NA,14,TRBJ2-7,TRBV27,CASRGLVSPYEQYF,TGTGCCAGCAGGGGGCTCGTCTCTCCCTACGAGCAGTACTTC
NA,TRBD2,15,TRBJ2-1,TRBV28,CASSLGRGGLNEQFF,TGTGCCAGCAGCTTAGGGCGGGGGGGACTGAATGAGCAGTTCTTC
NA,NA,14,TRBJ2-3,TRBV19,CASSSTVSTDTQYF,TGTGCCAGTAGTTCCACGGTTAGCACAGATACGCAGTATTTT
NA,NA,13,TRBJ2-1,TRBV7-9,CASSLAGHNEQFF,TGTGCCAGCAGCTTAGCGGGGCACAATGAGCAGTTCTTC
NA,TRBD1,19,TRBJ2-3,TRBV5-1,CASRSPETGTHLSTDTQYF,TGCGCCAGCAGATCTCCGGAGACAGGGACACACCTTAGCACAGATACGCAGTATTTT
NA,NA,15,TRBJ1-5,TRBV19,CASRTYRAYNQPQHF,TGTGCCAGTAGGACTTACAGGGCTTACAATCAGCCCCAGCATTTT
NA,TRBD2,15,TRBJ2-1,TRBV27,CASSLERGSYNEQFF,TGTGCCAGCAGTTTAGAGCGGGGATCCTACAATGAGCAGTTCTTC
NA,TRBD2,13,TRBJ2-3,TRBV2,CASSESLAGVWYF,TGTGCCAGCAGTGAATCACTAGCGGGGGTTTGGTATTTT
NA,TRBD2,17,TRBJ2-5,TRBV24-1,CATSDLGTSGYQETQYF,TGTGCCACCAGTGACCTCGGGACTAGCGGTTACCAAGAGACCCAGTACTTC
NA,NA,16,TRBJ1-3,TRBV25-1,CASSESLGISGNTIYF,TGTGCCAGCAGTGAATCTCTGGGCATCTCTGGAAACACCATATATTTT
NA,NA,13,TRBJ1-5,TRBV28,CASYGVSNQPQHF,TGTGCCAGTTACGGGGTTTCCAATCAGCCCCAGCATTTT
NA,NA,13,TRBJ1-1,TRBV19,CASRRGGLTEAFF,TGTGCCTCCAGGCGGGGGGGCCTCACTGAAGCTTTCTTT
NA,TRBD1,14,TRBJ1-1,TRBV7-3,CASSLGRGSTEAFF,TGTGCCAGCAGCTTAGGCAGGGGGTCCACTGAAGCTTTCTTT
NA,NA,11,TRBJ1-1,TRBV6-5,CASSRQTEAFF,TGTGCCAGCAGCCGACAGACTGAAGCTTTCTTT
NA,TRBD2,17,TRBJ2-2,TRBV7-3,CASSDQPSGRAVGELFF,TGTGCCAGCAGCGATCAGCCCAGCGGGAGGGCCGTTGGGGAGCTGTTTTTT
NA,TRBD1,14,TRBJ1-1,TRBV28,CASSPPGQGTEAFF,TGTGCCAGCAGTCCACCAGGACAGGGGACTGAAGCTTTCTTT
NA,TRBD1,16,TRBJ2-5,TRBV5-6,CASSWDRGEYQETQYF,TGTGCCAGCAGCTGGGACAGAGGAGAGTACCAAGAGACCCAGTACTTC
NA,NA,16,TRBJ1-6,TRBV28,CASSLGGGGLNSPLHF,TGTGCCAGCAGTTTGGGAGGGGGAGGGCTTAATTCACCCCTCCACTTT
NA,NA,13,TRBJ2-1,TRBV10-3,CATGDSGANEQFF,TGTGCCACCGGGGACTCCGGCGCGAATGAGCAGTTCTTC
NA,NA,18,TRBJ2-6,TRBV7-2,CASSLALRRSSGANVLTF,TGTGCCAGCAGCTTAGCGTTGAGACGGAGCTCTGGGGCCAACGTGCTGACTTTC
NA,NA,14,TRBJ1-2,TRBV6-5,CASSYDTLNYGYTF,TGTGCCAGCAGTTACGACACCTTGAACTATGGCTACACCTTC
NA,NA,14,TRBJ2-5,TRBV19,CASSIYGLGETQYF,TGTGCCAGTAGTATTTACGGACTTGGTGAGACCCAGTACTTC
NA,NA,14,TRBJ1-1,TRBV7-2,CASSGGRGNTEAFF,TGTGCCAGCAGCGGGGGGAGGGGGAACACTGAAGCTTTCTTT
few,TRBD1,17,TRBJ1-2,TRBV11-2,CASSLTPLGDRGNGYTF,TGTGCCAGCAGCTTAACTCCCCTAGGGGACAGGGGGAATGGCTACACCTTC
NA,NA,17,TRBJ1-6,TRBV4-3,CASSQLAPLSYNSPLHF,TGCGCCAGCAGCCAATTAGCTCCCCTGTCCTATAATTCACCCCTCCACTTT
NA,NA,15,TRBJ2-1,TRBV5-8,CASSFYRVSYNEQFF,TGTGCCAGCAGCTTTTACAGGGTTTCCTACAATGAGCAGTTCTTC
NA,TRBD1,15,TRBJ1-6,TRBV27,CASSTLTGYGSPLHF,TGTGCCAGCAGTACCTTGACAGGGTACGGTTCACCCCTCCACTTT
NA,NA,17,TRBJ2-2,TRBV4-3,CASSQEFGLINTGELFF,TGCGCCAGCAGCCAAGAATTCGGACTAATAAACACCGGGGAGCTGTTTTTT
NA,TRBD1,15,TRBJ1-1,TRBV6-1,CASSEMTGLNTEAFF,TGTGCCAGCAGTGAAATGACAGGGTTGAACACTGAAGCTTTCTTT
NA,NA,13,TRBJ1-1,TRBV4-2,CASSLKMWGEAFF,TGTGCCAGCAGCCTCAAGATGTGGGGCGAAGCTTTCTTT
few,NA,12,TRBJ2-7,TRBV5-1,CASSLSSYEQYF,TGCGCCAGCAGCCTGAGCTCCTACGAGCAGTACTTC
NA,NA,15,TRBJ2-1,TRBV19,CASAEEGYSYNEQFF,TGTGCCAGCGCGGAGGAGGGGTACTCCTACAATGAGCAGTTCTTC
NA,TRBD2,16,TRBJ2-5,TRBV5-1,CASRRGTSQYQETQYF,TGCGCCAGCAGACGAGGGACTAGCCAGTACCAAGAGACCCAGTACTTC
once,NA,13,TRBJ2-3,TRBV2,CATIQRITDTQYF,TGTGCCACCATCCAGCGGATCACAGATACGCAGTATTTT
once,TRBD1,16,TRBJ1-6,TRBV18,CASSRDRDRGLSPLHF,TGTGCCAGCTCACGAGACCGGGACAGGGGGTTATCACCCCTCCACTTT
NA,TRBD1,14,TRBJ2-2,TRBV7-3,CASSPQGANGELFF,TGTGCCAGCAGCCCACAGGGGGCAAACGGGGAGCTGTTTTTT
NA,TRBD1,14,TRBJ1-2,TRBV5-1,CASSLEGQAYGYTF,TGCGCCAGCAGCTTGGAGGGACAGGCTTATGGCTACACCTTC
NA,TRBD1,16,TRBJ1-6,TRBV7-2,CASSLFGQGAGSPLHF,TGTGCCAGCAGCTTATTCGGACAGGGAGCGGGTTCACCCCTCCACTTT
few,NA,15,TRBJ1-4,TRBV6-5,CASSYSYQGNEKLFF,TGTGCCAGCAGTTACTCGTACCAGGGGAATGAAAAACTGTTTTTT
NA,TRBD1,15,TRBJ2-3,TRBV6-5,CASRPGGQGTDTQYF,TGTGCCAGCAGACCCGGGGGACAGGGAACAGATACGCAGTATTTT
once,NA,13,TRBJ1-2,TRBV6-5,CASSTAQGPTYTF,TGTGCCAGCAGCACCGCACAGGGACCCACCTACACCTTC